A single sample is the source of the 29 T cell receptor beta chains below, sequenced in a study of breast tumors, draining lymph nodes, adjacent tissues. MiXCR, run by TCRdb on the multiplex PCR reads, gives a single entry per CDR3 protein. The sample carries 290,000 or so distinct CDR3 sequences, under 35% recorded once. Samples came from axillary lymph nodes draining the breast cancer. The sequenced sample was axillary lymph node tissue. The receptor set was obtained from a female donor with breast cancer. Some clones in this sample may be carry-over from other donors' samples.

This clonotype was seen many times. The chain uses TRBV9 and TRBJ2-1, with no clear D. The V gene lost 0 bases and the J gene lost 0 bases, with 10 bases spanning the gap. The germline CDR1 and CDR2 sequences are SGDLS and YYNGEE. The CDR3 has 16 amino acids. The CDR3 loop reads CASSVVARSSYNEQFF. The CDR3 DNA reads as TGTGCCAGCAGCGTAGTCGCTAGAAGCTCCTACAATGAGCAGTTCTTC.

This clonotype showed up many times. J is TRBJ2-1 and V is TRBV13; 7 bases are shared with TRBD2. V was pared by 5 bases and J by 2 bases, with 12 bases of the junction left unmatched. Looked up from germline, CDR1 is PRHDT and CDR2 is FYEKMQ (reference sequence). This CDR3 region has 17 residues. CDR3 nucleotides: TGTGCCAGCAGCCCCCGACCTAGCGGTTATACCTACAATGAGCAGTTCTTC. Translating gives CASSPRPSGYTYNEQFF.

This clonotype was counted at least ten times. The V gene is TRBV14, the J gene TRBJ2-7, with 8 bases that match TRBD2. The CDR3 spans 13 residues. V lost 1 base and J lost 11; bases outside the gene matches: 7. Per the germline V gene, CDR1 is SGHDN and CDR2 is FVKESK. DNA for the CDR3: TGTGCCAGCAGCCAAGCGGGACTAGGTGAGGAGTACTTC. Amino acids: CASSQAGLGEEYF.

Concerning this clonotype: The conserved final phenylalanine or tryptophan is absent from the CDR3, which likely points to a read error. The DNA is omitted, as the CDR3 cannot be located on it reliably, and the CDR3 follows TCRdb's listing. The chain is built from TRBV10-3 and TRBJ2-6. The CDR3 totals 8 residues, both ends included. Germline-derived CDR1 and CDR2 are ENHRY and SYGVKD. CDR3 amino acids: CAISELSS.

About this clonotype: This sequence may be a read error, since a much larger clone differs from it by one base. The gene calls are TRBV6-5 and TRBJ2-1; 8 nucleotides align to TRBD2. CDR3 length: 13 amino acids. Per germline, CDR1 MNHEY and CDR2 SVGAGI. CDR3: CAGRLASSNEQFF. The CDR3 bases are TGTGCCGGCAGACTAGCGTCGTCGAATGAGCAGTTCTTC.

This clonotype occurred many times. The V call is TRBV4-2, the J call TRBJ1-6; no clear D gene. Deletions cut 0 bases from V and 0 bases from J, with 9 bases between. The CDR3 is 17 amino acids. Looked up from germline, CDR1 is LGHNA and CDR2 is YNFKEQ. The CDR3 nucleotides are TGTGCCAGCAGCCAAGATCCGGGGAGCTCCTATAATTCACCCCTCCACTTT. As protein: CASSQDPGSSYNSPLHF.

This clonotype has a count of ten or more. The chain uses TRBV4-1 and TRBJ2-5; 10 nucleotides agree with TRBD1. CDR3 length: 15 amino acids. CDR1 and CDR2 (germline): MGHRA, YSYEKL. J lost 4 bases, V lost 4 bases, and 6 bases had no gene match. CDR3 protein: CASSLRDRGRETQYF. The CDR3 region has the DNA TGCGCCAGCAGCCTCCGGGACAGGGGTAGAGAGACCCAGTACTTC.

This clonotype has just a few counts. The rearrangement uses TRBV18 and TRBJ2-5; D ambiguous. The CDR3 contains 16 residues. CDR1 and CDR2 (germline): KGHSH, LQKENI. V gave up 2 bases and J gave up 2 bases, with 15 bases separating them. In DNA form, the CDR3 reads TGTGCCAGCTCACCAAAAGGATCTACCCGACAAGAGACCCAGTACTTC. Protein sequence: CASSPKGSTRQETQYF.

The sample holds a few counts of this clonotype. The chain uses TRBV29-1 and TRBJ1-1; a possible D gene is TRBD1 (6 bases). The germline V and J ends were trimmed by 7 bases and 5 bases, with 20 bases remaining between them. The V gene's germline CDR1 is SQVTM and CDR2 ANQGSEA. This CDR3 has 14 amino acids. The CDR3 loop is CSARGGGARTEAFF. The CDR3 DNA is TGCAGCGCCCGGGGGGGGGGCGCGAGGACTGAAGCTTTCTTT.

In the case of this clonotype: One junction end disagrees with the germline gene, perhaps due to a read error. The chain's CDR3 is CASSFRLAGGGYNERFF. The CDR3 bases are TGTGCCAGCAGTTTCCGACTAGCGGGAGGGGGGTACAATGAGCGGTTCTTC. The chain carries TRBV12-3 or TRBV12-4 and TRBJ2-1; 14 bases map to TRBD2. The CDR3 loop spans 17 amino acids.

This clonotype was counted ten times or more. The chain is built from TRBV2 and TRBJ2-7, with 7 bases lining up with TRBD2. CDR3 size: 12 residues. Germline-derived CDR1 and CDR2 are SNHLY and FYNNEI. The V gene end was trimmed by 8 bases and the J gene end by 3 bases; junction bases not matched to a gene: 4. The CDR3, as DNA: TGTGCCAGCTTGGCGGGGGACTACGAGCAGTACTTC. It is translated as CASLAGDYEQYF.

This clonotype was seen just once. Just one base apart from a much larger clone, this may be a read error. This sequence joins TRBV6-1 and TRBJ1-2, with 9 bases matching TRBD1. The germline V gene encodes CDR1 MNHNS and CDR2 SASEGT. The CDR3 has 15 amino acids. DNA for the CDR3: TGTGCCTGCAGTGTGTCCGGGACAGGGAACTATGGCTACACCTTC. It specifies CACSVSGTGNYGYTF.

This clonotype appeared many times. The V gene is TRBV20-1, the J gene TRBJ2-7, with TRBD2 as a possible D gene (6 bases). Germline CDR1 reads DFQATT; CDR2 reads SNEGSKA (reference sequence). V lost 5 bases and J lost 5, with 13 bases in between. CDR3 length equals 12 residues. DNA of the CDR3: TGCAGTGCTTTCTACCGGAGGGACGAGCAGTACTTC. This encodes CSAFYRRDEQYF.

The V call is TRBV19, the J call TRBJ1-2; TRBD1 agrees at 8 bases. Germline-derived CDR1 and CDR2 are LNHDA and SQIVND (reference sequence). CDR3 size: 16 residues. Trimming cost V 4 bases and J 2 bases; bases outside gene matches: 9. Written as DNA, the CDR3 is TGTGCCAGTAGTAAGGACAGGGTTGGATCCAACTATGGCTACACCTTC. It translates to CASSKDRVGSNYGYTF.

The chain's CDR3 is CASSLGRGNGANVLTF. In DNA, the CDR3 is TGTGCCAGCAGCTTAGGCAGGGGAAACGGGGCCAACGTCCTGACTTTC. The rearrangement uses TRBV11-3 and TRBJ2-6; D is perhaps TRBD1 (6 bases). This CDR3 comprises 16 residues. Germline loops: CDR1 SGHNT, CDR2 YENEEA. V shed 1 base and J shed 4 bases, with 11 bases lying between them.

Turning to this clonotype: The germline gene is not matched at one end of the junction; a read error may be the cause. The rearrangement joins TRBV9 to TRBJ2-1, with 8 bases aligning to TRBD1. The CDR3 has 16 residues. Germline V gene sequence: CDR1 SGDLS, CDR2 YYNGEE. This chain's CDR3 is CASSGAGQGSYNAQFF. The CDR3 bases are TGTGCCAGCAGCGGCGCTGGACAGGGATCATACAATGCGCAGTTCTTC.

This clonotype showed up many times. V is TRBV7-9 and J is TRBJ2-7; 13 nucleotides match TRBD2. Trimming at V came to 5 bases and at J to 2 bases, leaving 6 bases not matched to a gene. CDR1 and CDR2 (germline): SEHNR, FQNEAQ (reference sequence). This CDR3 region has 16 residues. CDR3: CASSEDGLAGAYEQYF. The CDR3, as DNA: TGTGCCAGCAGCGAAGACGGACTAGCGGGGGCCTACGAGCAGTACTTC.

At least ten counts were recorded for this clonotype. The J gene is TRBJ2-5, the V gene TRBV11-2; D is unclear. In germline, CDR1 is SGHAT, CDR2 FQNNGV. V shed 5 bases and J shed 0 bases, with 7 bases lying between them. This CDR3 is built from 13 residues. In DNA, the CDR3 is TGTGCCAGCAGCGCTCAGAACCAAGAGACCCAGTACTTC. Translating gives CASSAQNQETQYF.

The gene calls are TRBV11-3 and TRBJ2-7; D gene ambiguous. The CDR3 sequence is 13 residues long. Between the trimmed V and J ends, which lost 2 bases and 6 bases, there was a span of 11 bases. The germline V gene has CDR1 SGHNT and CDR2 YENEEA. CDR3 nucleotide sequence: TGTGCCAGCAGCTTAAACCTTCTGGGCGAGCAGTACTTC. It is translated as CASSLNLLGEQYF.

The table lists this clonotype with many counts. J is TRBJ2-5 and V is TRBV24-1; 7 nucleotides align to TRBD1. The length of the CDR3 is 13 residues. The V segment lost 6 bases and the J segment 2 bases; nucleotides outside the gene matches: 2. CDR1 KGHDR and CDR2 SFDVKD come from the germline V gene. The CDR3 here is CATSLQGQETQYF. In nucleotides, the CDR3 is TGTGCCACCAGTTTACAGGGGCAAGAGACCCAGTACTTC.

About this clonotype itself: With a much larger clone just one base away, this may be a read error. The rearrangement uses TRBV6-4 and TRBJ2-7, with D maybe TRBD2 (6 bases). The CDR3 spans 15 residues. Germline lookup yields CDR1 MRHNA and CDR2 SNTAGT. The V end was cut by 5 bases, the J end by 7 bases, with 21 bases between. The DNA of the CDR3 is TGTGCCAGCAGTCCTGCCCCGAATTCGGGAGCGGAGCAGTACTTC. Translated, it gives CASSPAPNSGAEQYF.

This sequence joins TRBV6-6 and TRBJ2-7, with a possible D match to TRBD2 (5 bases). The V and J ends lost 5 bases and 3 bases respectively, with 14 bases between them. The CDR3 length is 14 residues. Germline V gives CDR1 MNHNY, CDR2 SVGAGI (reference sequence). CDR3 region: CASSPWESGYEQYF. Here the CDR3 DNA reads TGTGCCAGCAGTCCCTGGGAGTCTGGCTACGAGCAGTACTTC.

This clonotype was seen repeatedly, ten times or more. The CDR3 loop reads CASSWGDEQFF. DNA of the CDR3: TGTGCCAGCAGTTGGGGCGATGAGCAGTTCTTC. The genes are TRBV6-6 and TRBJ2-1; maybe TRBD1 (5 bases). Looked up from germline, CDR1 is MNHNY and CDR2 is SVGAGI (reference sequence). The CDR3 covers 11 residues. V was trimmed by 4 bases and J by 8 bases, leaving 6 bases between them.

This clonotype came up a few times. CDR3 amino acids: CASSKEGTGNNEQFF. DNA of the CDR3: TGTGCCAGTTCCAAGGAGGGGACGGGGAACAATGAGCAGTTCTTC. The rearrangement uses TRBV6-5 and TRBJ2-1; tentative D call: TRBD2 (6 bases). Germline CDR1 reads MNHEY; CDR2 reads SVGAGI. The CDR3 has 15 amino acids. V lost 9 bases and J lost 5, with 20 bases in between.

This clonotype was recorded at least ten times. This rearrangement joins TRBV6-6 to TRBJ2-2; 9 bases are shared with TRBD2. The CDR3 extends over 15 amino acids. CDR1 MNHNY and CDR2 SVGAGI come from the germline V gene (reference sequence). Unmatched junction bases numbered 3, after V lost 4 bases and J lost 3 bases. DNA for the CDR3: TGTGCCAGCAGTTTGGCGGGAGGGTACACCGGGGAGCTGTTTTTT. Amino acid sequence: CASSLAGGYTGELFF.

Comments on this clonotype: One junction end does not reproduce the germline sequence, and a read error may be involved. The CDR3 bases are TGCGCCTGCAGCGGGTCTACGGGAGGGGTGACAGATACGCAGTATTTT. Encoded protein: CACSGSTGGVTDTQYF. The rearrangement links TRBV10-2 to TRBJ2-3; 8 nucleotides line up with TRBD2. The CDR3 length is 16 residues. Germline-derived CDR1 and CDR2 are WSHSY and SAAADI.

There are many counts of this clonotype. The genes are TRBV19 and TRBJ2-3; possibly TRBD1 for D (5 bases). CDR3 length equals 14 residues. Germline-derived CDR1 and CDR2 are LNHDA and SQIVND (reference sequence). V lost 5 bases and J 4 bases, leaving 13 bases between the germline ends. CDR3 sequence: CASSHAKGADTQYF. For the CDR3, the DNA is TGTGCCAGTAGTCATGCTAAAGGGGCAGATACGCAGTATTTT.

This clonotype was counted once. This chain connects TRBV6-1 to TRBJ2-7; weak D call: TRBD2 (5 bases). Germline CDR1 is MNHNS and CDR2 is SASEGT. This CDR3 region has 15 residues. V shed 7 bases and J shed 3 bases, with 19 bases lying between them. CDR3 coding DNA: TGTGCCAGCAATCCCCTTAACGTTCGGGGCTACGAGCAGTACTTC. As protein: CASNPLNVRGYEQYF.

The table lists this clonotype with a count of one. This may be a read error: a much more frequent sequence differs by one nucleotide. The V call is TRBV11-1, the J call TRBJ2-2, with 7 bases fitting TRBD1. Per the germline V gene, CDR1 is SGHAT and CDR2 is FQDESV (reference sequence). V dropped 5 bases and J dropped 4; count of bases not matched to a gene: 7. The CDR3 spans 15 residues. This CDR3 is CASSARTGTTGELFF. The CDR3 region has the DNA TGTGCCAGCAGCGCCCGGACAGGCACCACCGGGGAGCTGTTTTTT.